This TCR beta chain came from a study of shared clonotypes between healthy human individuals. The CDR3 loop spans 16 amino acids. Trimming at V came to 4 bases and at J to 4 bases, leaving 11 bases not matched to a gene. The germline V gene has CDR1 SEHNR and CDR2 FQNEAQ (reference sequence). Only in-frame clones appear in the TCRdb table, and some are missing; sequencing was by immunoSEQ multiplex PCR. The sample records 2 million to 2.5 million clones, about 92% being singletons. The rearrangement uses TRBV7-9 and TRBJ2-3; TRBD2 matches at 7 bases. The sample was naive CD4+ T cells from PBMCs. Regarding subset: CD45RA+ positively selected. The TCR sequence derives from a man younger than 30 in good health. Some clones in this sample may be carry-over from other donors' samples. Here the CDR3 DNA reads TGTGCCAGCAGCTGGATAGCGGGCCCCGGCCCAGATACGCAGTATTTT. This translates into CASSWIAGPGPDTQYF. Supplemented by reference TRBV7-9 and TRBJ2-3, the full variable domain reads DTGVSQNPRHKITKRGQNVTFRCDPISEHNRLYWYRQTLGQGPEFLTYFQNEAQLEKSRLLSDRFSAERPKGSFSTLEIQRTEQGDSAMYLCASSWIAGPGPDTQYFGPGTRLTVL.